This T cell receptor (beta chain) was profiled in a study of T cells in Graves' hyperthyroidism and ophthalmopathy. There are 13 residues in the CDR3. The germline V gene encodes CDR1 DFQATT and CDR2 SNEGSKA (reference sequence). V was clipped by 0 bases and J by 7 bases, with 10 bases between them. General study findings and limits: In the analysis, a 13 V-J model separated ophthalmopathy from stable hyperthyroidism.

TCR beta CDR3 regions were amplified from RNA. RT-PCR in the first round (using the HTBI primer set) targeted the TCR CDR3. TCRdb independently ran MiXCR on the multiplex PCR reads; one entry per CDR3 protein. The table records some 440,000 distinct CDR3 sequences, around a sixth of them present only once. Stable Graves' hyperthyroidism denoted no ophthalmopathy progression over 18 months. On the basis of clinical symptoms, serum thyroxine and TRAb, thyroid ultrasound and orbital computed tomography, diagnoses were made. PBMCs were derived from approximately 10 ml fresh peripheral blood. Regarding this clonotype: Antigen unknown.

The TCR sequence derives from a woman aged 18-29 years with Graves' hyperthyroidism. Sequences were obtained from blood. The V and J genes are TRBV20-1 and TRBJ2-1; D unresolved. The CDR3 spells CSAREGRLNEQFF. As DNA, the CDR3 is TGCAGTGCTAGAGAGGGCAGGCTAAATGAGCAGTTCTTC.